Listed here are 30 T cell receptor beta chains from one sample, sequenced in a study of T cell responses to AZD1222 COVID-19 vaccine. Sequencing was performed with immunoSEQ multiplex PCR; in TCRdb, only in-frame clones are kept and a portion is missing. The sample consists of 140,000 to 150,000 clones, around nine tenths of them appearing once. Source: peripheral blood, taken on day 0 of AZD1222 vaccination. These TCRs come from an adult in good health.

DNA of the CDR3: TGTGCCAGCAGCATATCTAGCGGGAGGGGGGAGACCCAGTACTTC. Protein: CASSISSGRGETQYF. The chain uses TRBV9 and TRBJ2-5, with 12 nucleotides matching TRBD2. The junction had 6 bases not matched to a gene; V was cut back by 4 bases and J by 5 bases. The length of the CDR3 is 15 residues. Germline V CDR1 and CDR2: SGDLS, YYNGEE.

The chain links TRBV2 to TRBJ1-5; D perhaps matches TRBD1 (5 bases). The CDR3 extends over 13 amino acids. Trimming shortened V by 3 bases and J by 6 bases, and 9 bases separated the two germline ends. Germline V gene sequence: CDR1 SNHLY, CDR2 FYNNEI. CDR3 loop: CASSEAGGQPQHF. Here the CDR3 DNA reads TGTGCCAGCAGTGAGGCGGGGGGTCAGCCCCAGCATTTT.

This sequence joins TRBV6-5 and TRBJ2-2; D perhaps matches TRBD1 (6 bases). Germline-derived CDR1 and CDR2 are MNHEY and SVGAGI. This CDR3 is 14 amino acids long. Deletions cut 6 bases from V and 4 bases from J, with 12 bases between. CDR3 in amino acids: CASSQQGPTGELFF. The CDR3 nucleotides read TGTGCCAGCAGCCAACAGGGCCCCACCGGGGAGCTGTTTTTT.

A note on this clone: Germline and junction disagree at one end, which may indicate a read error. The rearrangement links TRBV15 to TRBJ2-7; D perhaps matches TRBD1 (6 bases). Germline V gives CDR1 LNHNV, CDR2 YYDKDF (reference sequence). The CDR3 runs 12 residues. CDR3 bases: TGTGCCACCAGCAGAGATCAGGGGACCCCAGATTTC. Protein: CATSRDQGTPDF.

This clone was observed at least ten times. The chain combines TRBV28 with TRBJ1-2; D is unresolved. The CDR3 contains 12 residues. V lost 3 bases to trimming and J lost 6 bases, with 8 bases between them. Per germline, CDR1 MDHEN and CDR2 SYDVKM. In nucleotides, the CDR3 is TGTGCCAGCAGTTTCGGGGTCGATGGCTACACCTTC. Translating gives CASSFGVDGYTF.

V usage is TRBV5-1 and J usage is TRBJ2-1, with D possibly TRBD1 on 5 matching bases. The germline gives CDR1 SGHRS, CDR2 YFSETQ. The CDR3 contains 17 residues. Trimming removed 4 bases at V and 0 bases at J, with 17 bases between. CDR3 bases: TGCGCCAGCAGCCCTGGACACAGTAGGGGCTCCTACAATGAGCAGTTCTTC. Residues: CASSPGHSRGSYNEQFF.

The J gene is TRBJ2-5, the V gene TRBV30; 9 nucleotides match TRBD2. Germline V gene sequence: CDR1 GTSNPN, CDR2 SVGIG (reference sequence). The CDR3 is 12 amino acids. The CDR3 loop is CACGRAAETQYF. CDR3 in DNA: TGTGCTTGCGGGAGGGCTGCGGAGACCCAGTACTTC.

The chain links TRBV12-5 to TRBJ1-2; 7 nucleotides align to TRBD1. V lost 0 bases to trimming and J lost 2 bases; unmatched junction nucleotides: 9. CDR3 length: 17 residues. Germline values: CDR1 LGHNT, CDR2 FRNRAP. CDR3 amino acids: CASGLVRRTGRNYGYTF. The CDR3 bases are TGTGCTAGTGGTTTGGTACGTAGGACAGGAAGAAACTATGGCTACACCTTC. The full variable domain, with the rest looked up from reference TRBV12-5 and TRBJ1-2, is DARVTQTPRHKVTEMGQEVTMRCQPILGHNTVFWYRQTMMQGLELLAYFRNRAPLDDSGMPKDRFSAEMPDATLATLKIQPSEPRDSAVYFCASGLVRRTGRNYGYTFGSGTRLTVV.

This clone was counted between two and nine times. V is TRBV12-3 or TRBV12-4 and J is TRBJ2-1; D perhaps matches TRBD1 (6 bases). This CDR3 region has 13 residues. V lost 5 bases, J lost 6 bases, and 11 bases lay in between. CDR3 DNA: TGTGCCAGCAGTCGGACAGCCAGCAATGAGCAGTTCTTC. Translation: CASSRTASNEQFF.

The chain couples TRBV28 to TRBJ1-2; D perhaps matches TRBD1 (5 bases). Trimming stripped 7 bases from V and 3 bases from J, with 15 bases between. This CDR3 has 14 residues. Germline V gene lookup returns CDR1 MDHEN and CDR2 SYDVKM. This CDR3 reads CASTPNGGDYGYTF. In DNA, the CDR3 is TGTGCCAGCACCCCTAATGGGGGAGACTATGGCTACACCTTC.

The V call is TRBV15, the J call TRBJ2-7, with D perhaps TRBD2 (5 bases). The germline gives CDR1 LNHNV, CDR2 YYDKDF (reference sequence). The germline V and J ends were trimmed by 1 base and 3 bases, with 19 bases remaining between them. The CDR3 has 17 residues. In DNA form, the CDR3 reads TGTGCCACCAGCAGAGGCCCCGGCCGGGGTCGTGGCTACGAGCAGTACTTC. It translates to CATSRGPGRGRGYEQYF.

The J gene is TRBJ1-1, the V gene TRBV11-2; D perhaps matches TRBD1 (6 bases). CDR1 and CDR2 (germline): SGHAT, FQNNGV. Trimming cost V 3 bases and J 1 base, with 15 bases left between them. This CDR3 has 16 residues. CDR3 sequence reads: CASSFLRDIGNTEAFF. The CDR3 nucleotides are TGTGCCAGCAGCTTCCTCAGGGACATAGGGAACACTGAAGCTTTCTTT.

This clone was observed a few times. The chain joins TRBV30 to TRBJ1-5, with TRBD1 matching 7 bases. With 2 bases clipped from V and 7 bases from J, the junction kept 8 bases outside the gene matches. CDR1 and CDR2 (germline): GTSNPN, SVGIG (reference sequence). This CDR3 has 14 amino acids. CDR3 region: CAWSRGDREQPQHF. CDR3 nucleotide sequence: TGTGCCTGGAGTCGGGGGGACAGAGAACAGCCCCAGCATTTT.

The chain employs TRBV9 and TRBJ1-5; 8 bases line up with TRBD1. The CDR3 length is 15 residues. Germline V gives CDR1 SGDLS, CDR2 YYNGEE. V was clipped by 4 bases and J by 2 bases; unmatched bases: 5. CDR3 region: CASSFTGQGNQPQHF. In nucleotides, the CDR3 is TGTGCCAGCAGCTTCACGGGACAGGGCAATCAGCCCCAGCATTTT.

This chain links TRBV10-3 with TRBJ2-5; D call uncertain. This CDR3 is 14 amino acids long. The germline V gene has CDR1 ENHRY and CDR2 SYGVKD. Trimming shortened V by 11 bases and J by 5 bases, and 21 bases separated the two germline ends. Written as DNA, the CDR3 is TGTGCCGCAAGCACCCCAGGAATCGGCGAGACCCAGTACTTC. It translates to CAASTPGIGETQYF.

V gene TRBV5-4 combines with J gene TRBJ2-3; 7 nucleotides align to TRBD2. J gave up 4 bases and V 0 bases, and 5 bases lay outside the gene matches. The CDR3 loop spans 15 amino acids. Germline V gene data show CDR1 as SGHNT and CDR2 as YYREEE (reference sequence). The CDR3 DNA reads TGTGCCAGCAGCTTGGACGCGGGAGCCTCAGATACGCAGTATTTT. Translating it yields CASSLDAGASDTQYF. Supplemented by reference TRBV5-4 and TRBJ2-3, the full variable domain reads ETGVTQSPTHLIKTRGQQVTLRCSSQSGHNTVSWYQQALGQGPQFIFQYYREEENGRGNFPPRFSGLQFPNYSSELNVNALELDDSALYLCASSLDAGASDTQYFGPGTRLTVL.

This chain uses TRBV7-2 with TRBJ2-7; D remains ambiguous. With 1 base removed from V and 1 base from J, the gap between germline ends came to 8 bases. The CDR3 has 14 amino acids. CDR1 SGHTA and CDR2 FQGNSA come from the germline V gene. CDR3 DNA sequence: TGTGCCAGCAGCTTAGTCTGGCTATCCTACGAGCAGTACTTC. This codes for CASSLVWLSYEQYF.

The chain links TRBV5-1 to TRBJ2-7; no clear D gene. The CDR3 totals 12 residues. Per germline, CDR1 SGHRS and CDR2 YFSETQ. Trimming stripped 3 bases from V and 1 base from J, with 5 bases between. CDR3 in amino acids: CASSSLSYEQYF. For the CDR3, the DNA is TGCGCCAGCAGCTCCCTATCCTACGAGCAGTACTTC.

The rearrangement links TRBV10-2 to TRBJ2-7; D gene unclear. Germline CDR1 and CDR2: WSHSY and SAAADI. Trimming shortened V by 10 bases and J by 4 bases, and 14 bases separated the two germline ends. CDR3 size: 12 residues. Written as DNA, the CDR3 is TGCGCCACTACCCCCGGTGGGTACGAGCAGTACTTC. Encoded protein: CATTPGGYEQYF.

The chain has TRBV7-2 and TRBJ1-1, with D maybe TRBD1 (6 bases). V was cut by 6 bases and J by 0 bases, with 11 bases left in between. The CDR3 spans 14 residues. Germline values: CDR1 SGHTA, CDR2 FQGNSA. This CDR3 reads CASRPGAMNTEAFF. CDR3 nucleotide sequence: TGTGCCAGCAGACCAGGGGCCATGAACACTGAAGCTTTCTTT.

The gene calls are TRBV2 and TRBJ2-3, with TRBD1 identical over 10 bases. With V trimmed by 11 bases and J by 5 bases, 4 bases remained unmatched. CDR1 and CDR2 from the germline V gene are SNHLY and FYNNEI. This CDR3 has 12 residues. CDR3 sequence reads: CAGRDRGDTQYF. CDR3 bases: TGTGCCGGCCGGGACAGGGGAGATACGCAGTATTTT.

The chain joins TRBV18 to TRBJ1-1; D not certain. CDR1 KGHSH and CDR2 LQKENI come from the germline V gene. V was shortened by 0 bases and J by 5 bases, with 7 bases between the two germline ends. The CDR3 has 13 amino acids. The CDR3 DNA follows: TGTGCCAGCTCACCACCTCCGGGTACTGAAGCTTTCTTT. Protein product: CASSPPPGTEAFF.

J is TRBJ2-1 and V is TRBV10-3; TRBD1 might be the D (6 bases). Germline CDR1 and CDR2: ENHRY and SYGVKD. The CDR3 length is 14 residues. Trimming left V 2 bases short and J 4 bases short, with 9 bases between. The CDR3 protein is CAISEQGRYNEQFF. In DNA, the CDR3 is TGTGCCATCAGTGAGCAGGGGAGATACAATGAGCAGTTCTTC.

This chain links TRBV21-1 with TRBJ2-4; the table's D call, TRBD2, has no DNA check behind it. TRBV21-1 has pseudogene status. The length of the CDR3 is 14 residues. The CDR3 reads CASRLPPRVGIQYF. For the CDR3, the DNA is TGTGCCAGCAGACTTCCTCCGCGGGTGGGGATTCAGTACTTC.

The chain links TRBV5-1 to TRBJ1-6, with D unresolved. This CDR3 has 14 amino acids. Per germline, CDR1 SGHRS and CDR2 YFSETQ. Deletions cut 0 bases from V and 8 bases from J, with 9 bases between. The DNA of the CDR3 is TGCGCCAGCAGCTTGGGACTCGGATATTCACCCCTCCACTTT. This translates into CASSLGLGYSPLHF.

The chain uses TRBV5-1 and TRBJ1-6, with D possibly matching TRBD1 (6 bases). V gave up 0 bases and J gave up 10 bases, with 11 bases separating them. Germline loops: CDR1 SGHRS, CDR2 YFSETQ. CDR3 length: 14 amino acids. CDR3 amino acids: CASSLGGASSPLHF. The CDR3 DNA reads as TGCGCCAGCAGCTTGGGGGGGGCATCCTCACCCCTCCACTTT.

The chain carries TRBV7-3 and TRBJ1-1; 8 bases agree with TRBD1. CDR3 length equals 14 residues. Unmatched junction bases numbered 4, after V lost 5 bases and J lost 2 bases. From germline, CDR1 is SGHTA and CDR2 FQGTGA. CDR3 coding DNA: TGTGCCAGCAGCAAGACAGGGGACAACACTGAAGCTTTCTTT. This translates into CASSKTGDNTEAFF.

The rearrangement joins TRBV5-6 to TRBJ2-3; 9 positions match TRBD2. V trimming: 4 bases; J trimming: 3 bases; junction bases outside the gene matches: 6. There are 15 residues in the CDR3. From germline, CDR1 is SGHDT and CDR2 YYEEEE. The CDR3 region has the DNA TGTGCCAGCAGCGACAGCGGGAGGAGGACAGATACGCAGTATTTT. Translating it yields CASSDSGRRTDTQYF.

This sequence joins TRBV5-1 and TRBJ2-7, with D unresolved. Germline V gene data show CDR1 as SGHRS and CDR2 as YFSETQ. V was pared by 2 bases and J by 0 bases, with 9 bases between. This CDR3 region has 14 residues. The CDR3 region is CASSLPGSSYEQYF. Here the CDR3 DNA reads TGCGCCAGCAGCTTACCCGGTAGCTCCTACGAGCAGTACTTC.

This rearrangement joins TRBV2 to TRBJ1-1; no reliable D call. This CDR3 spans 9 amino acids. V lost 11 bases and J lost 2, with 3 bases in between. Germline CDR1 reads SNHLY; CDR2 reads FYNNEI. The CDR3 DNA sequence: TGTGCCGCTAACACTGAAGCTTTCTTT. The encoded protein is CAANTEAFF.